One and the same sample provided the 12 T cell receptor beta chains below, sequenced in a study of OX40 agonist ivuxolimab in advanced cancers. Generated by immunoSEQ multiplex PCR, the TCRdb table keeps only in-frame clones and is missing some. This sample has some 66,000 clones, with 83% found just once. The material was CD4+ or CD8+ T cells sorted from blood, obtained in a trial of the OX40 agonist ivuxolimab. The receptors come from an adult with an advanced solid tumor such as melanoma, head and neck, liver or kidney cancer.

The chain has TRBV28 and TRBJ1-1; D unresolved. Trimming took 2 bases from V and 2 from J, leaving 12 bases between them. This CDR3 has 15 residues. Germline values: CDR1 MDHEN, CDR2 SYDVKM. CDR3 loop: CASSLTGRGNTEAFF. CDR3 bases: TGTGCCAGCAGTTTAACCGGGCGGGGAAACACTGAAGCTTTCTTT.

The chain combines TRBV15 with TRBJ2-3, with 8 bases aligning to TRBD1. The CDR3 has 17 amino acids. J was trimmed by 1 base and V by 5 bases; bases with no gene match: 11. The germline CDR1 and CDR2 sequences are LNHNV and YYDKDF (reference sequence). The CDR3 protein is CATSAGQGASRTDTQYF. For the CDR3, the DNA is TGTGCCACCAGCGCGGGGCAGGGGGCTTCTCGCACAGATACGCAGTATTTT.

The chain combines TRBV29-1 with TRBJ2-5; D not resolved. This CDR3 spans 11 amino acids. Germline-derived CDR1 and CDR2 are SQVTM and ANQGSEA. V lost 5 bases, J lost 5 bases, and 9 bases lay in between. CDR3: CSVSRVETQYF. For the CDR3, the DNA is TGCAGCGTTTCAAGAGTCGAGACCCAGTACTTC.

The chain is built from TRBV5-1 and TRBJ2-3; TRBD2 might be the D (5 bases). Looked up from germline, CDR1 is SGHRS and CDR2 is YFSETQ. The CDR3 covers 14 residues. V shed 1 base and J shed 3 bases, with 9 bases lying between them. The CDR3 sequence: CASSLSSVTDTQYF. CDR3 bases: TGCGCCAGCAGCTTGAGTAGCGTGACAGATACGCAGTATTTT. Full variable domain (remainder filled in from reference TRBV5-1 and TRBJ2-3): KAGVTQTPRYLIKTRGQQVTLSCSPISGHRSVSWYQQTPGQGLQFLFEYFSETQRNKGNFPGRFSGRQFSNSRSEMNVSTLELGDSALYLCASSLSSVTDTQYFGPGTRLTVL.

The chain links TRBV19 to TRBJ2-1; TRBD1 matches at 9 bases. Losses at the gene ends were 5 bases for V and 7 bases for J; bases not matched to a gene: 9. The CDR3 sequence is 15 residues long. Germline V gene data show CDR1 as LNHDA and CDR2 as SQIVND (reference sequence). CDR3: CASSRQGQGLNEQFF. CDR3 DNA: TGTGCCAGTAGTCGGCAGGGACAGGGCCTTAATGAGCAGTTCTTC.

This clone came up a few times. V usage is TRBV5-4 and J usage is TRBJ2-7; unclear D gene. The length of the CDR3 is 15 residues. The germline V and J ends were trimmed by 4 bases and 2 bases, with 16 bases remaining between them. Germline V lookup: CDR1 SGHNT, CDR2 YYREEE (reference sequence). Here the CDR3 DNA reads TGTGCCAGCAGCCCCTACGGGCCCCAACCCTACGAGCAGTACTTC. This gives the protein CASSPYGPQPYEQYF. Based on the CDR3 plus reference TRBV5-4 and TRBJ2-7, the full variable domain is ETGVTQSPTHLIKTRGQQVTLRCSSQSGHNTVSWYQQALGQGPQFIFQYYREEENGRGNFPPRFSGLQFPNYSSELNVNALELDDSALYLCASSPYGPQPYEQYFGPGTRLTVT.

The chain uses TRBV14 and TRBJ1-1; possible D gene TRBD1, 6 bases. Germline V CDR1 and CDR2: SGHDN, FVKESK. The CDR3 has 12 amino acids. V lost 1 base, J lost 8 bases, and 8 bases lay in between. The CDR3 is CASSQGQAEAFF. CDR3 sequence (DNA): TGTGCCAGCAGCCAAGGACAGGCAGAAGCTTTCTTT.

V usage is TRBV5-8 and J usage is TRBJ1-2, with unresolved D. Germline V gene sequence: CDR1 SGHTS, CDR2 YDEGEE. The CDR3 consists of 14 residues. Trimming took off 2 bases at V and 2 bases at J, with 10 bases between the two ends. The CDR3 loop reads CASSFGRWNYGYTF. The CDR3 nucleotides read TGTGCCAGCAGCTTCGGACGCTGGAACTATGGCTACACCTTC.

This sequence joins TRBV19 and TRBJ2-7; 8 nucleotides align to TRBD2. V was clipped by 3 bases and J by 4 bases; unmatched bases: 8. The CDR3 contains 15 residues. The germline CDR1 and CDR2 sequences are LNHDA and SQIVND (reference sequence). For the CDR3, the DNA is TGTGCCAGTAGTATTAAGCGGGAGAGGGGTTACGAGCAGTACTTC. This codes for CASSIKRERGYEQYF.

CDR3 sequence reads: CASGDRGGTETQYF. The CDR3 DNA reads TGTGCCAGCGGGGATCGGGGCGGGACGGAGACCCAGTACTTC. The chain joins TRBV2 to TRBJ2-5; possibly TRBD2 for D (6 bases). Trimming pared 8 bases from V and 5 bases from J, leaving 18 bases between. The CDR3 runs to 14 residues. The germline V gene has CDR1 SNHLY and CDR2 FYNNEI.

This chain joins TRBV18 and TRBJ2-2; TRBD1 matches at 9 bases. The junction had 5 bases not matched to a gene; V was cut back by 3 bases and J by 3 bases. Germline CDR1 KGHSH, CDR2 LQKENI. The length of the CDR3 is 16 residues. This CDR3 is CASSPIGTGYTGELFF. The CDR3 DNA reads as TGTGCCAGCTCACCGATCGGGACAGGGTACACCGGGGAGCTGTTTTTT.

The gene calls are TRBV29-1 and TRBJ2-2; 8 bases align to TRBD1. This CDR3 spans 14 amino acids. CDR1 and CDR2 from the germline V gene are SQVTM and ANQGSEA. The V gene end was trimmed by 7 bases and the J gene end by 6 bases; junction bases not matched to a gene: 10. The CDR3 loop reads CSATNRGTPGELFF. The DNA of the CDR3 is TGCAGCGCCACGAACAGGGGGACACCCGGGGAGCTGTTTTTT.